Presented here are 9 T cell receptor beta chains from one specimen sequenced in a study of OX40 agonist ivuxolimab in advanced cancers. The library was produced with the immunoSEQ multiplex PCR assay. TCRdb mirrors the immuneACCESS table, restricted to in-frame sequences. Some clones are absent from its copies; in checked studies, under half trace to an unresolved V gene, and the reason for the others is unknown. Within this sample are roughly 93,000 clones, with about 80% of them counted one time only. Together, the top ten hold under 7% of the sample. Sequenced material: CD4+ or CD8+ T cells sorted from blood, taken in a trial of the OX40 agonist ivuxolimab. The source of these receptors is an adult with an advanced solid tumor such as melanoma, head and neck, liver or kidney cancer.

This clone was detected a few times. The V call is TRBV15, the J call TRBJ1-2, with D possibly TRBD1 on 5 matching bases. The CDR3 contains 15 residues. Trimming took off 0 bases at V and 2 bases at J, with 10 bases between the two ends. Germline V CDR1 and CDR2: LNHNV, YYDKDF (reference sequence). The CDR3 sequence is CATSRERGLNYGYTF. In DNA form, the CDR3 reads TGTGCCACCAGCAGAGAAAGGGGCCTCAACTATGGCTACACCTTC. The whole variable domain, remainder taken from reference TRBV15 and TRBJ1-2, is DAMVIQNPRYQVTQFGKPVTLSCSQTLNHNVMYWYQQKSSQAPKLLFHYYDKDFNNEADTPDNFQSRRPNTSFCFLDIRSPGLGDTAMYLCATSRERGLNYGYTFGSGTRLTVV.

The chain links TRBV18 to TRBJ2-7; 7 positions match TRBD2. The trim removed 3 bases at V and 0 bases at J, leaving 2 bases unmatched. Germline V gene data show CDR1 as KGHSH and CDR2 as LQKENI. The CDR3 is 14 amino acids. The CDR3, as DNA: TGTGCCAGCTCACCGGGACTAACCTCCTACGAGCAGTACTTC. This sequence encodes CASSPGLTSYEQYF.

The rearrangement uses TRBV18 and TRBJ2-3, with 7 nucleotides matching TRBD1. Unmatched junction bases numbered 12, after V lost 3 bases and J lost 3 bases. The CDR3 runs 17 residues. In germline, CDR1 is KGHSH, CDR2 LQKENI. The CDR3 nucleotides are TGTGCCAGCTCACCCGCGGCCAAGGGGGCTGGAACAGATACGCAGTATTTT. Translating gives CASSPAAKGAGTDTQYF.

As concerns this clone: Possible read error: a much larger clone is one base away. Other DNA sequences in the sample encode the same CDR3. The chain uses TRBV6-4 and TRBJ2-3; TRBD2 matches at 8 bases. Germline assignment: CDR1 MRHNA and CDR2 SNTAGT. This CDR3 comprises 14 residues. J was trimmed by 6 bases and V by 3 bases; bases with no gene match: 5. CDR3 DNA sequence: TGTGCCAGCAGTGAAGGGCGGGGGGCGGATACGCAGTATTTT. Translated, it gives CASSEGRGADTQYF.

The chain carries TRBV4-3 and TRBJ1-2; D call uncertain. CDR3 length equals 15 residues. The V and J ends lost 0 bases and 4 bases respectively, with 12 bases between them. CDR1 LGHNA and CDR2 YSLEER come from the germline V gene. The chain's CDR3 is CASSQEGGRVYGYTF. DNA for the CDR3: TGCGCCAGCAGCCAAGAAGGAGGGAGGGTCTATGGCTACACCTTC.

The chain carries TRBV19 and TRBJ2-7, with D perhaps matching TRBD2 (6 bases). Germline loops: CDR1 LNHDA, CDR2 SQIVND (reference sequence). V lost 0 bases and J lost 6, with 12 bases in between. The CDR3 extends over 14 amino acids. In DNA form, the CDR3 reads TGTGCCAGTAGTATAGAGGCGCAGGGAGGCGAGCAGTACTTC. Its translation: CASSIEAQGGEQYF.

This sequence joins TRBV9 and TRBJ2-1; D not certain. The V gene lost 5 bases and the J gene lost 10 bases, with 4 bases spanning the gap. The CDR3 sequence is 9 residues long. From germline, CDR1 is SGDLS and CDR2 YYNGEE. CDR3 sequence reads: CASRREQFF. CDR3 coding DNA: TGTGCCAGCAGACGGGAGCAGTTCTTC.

This chain's CDR3 is CASSLRGSGGNTEAFF. CDR3 coding DNA: TGTGCCAGCAGCTTAAGGGGGTCCGGGGGGAACACTGAAGCTTTCTTT. The rearrangement joins TRBV7-9 to TRBJ1-1, with D tentatively TRBD1 (6 bases). Trimming pared 2 bases from V and 1 base from J, leaving 14 bases between. This CDR3 has 16 amino acids. Germline V lookup: CDR1 SEHNR, CDR2 FQNEAQ (reference sequence).

The CDR3 spells CASSWGLGMSNQPQHF. CDR3 in DNA: TGTGCCAGCAGCTGGGGACTGGGTATGAGCAATCAGCCCCAGCATTTT. The chain combines TRBV5-8 with TRBJ1-5; D is perhaps TRBD1 (5 bases). Germline CDR1 is SGHTS and CDR2 is YDEGEE. V was pared by 3 bases and J by 1 base, with 14 bases between. The CDR3 covers 16 residues.